A selection of T cell receptor beta chains follows, all from one sample in a study of blood T cell repertoires in COVID-19. Sequencing was performed with immunoSEQ multiplex PCR; in TCRdb, only in-frame clones are kept and a portion is missing. The sample consists of around 100,000 clones, more than 75% of them appearing once. Sequencing was carried out using peripheral blood. These receptors came from a woman aged 30 to 39 with acute or convalescent COVID-19. CDR3s include the opening cysteine and the closing phenylalanine or tryptophan. D genes are given only for firm matches.

CDR3aa: CASSRTPGTSGGTGELFF; CDR3nt: TGCGCCAGCAGTCGTACCCCCGGGACTAGCGGGGGGACCGGGGAGCTGTTTTTT; j_gene: TRBJ2-2; d_gene: TRBD2; v_gene: TRBV5-1
CDR3aa: CASNRGAYSNQPQHF; CDR3nt: TGTGCCAGCAACAGGGGGGCTTATAGCAATCAGCCCCAGCATTTT; j_gene: TRBJ1-5; d_gene: TRBD1; v_gene: TRBV2
CDR3aa: CASNGVDEQFF; CDR3nt: TGCGCCAGCAACGGTGTGGATGAGCAGTTCTTC; j_gene: TRBJ2-1; d_gene: .; v_gene: TRBV10-2
CDR3aa: CASRRTRGEPNEQYF; CDR3nt: TGTGCCAGCAGGAGGACTCGGGGGGAGCCCAACGAGCAGTACTTC; j_gene: TRBJ2-7; d_gene: TRBD2; v_gene: TRBV27
CDR3aa: CASSYVRGTDEKLFF; CDR3nt: TGTGCCAGCAGTTACGTCAGGGGGACGGATGAAAAACTGTTTTTT; j_gene: TRBJ1-4; d_gene: TRBD1; v_gene: TRBV6-2/TRBV6-3
CDR3aa: CASSSGTSYEQYF; CDR3nt: TGTGCCAGCAGCTCAGGCACTTCCTACGAGCAGTACTTC; j_gene: TRBJ2-7; d_gene: .; v_gene: TRBV11-3
CDR3aa: CASSRDRTQETQYF; CDR3nt: TGTGCCAGCAGCCGCGACAGAACTCAAGAGACCCAGTACTTC; j_gene: TRBJ2-5; d_gene: .; v_gene: TRBV7-9
CDR3aa: CAISADRGHGYTF; CDR3nt: TGTGCCATCAGCGCCGACAGGGGGCATGGCTACACCTTC; j_gene: TRBJ1-2; d_gene: TRBD1; v_gene: TRBV10-3
CDR3aa: CASSNPGTGRRTEAFF; CDR3nt: TGTGCCAGCAGCAACCCCGGGACAGGGAGGAGGACTGAAGCTTTCTTT; j_gene: TRBJ1-1; d_gene: TRBD1; v_gene: TRBV28
CDR3aa: CASSLALANYGYTF; CDR3nt: TGTGCCAGCAGCTTAGCCTTAGCCAACTATGGCTACACCTTC; j_gene: TRBJ1-2; d_gene: .; v_gene: TRBV5-5
CDR3aa: CASSQAPAVASGYTF; CDR3nt: TGCGCCAGCAGTCAGGCCCCCGCCGTGGCCTCGGGCTACACCTTC; j_gene: TRBJ1-2; d_gene: .; v_gene: TRBV23-1
CDR3aa: CASSLAGINEKLFF; CDR3nt: TGTGCCAGCAGTTTGGCAGGAATAAATGAAAAACTGTTTTTT; j_gene: TRBJ1-4; d_gene: .; v_gene: TRBV27
CDR3aa: CASSTGLAGGREQYF; CDR3nt: TGTGCCAGCAGCACCGGGCTAGCGGGGGGGCGCGAGCAGTACTTC; j_gene: TRBJ2-7; d_gene: TRBD2; v_gene: TRBV6-5
CDR3aa: CASTLREVNTEAFF; CDR3nt: TGTGCCAGCACCCTGCGAGAGGTGAACACTGAAGCTTTCTTT; j_gene: TRBJ1-1; d_gene: .; v_gene: TRBV3-1/TRBV3-2
CDR3aa: CASRVGQGTAEQYF; CDR3nt: TGTGCCAGCAGGGTGGGACAGGGGACGGCCGAGCAGTACTTC; j_gene: TRBJ2-7; d_gene: TRBD1; v_gene: TRBV2
CDR3aa: CATSDLTAGELFF; CDR3nt: TGTGCCACCAGTGATTTGACGGCCGGGGAGCTGTTTTTT; j_gene: TRBJ2-2; d_gene: .; v_gene: TRBV24-1
CDR3aa: CAISLSPGGWANVLTF; CDR3nt: TGTGCCATCAGTTTATCCCCGGGGGGCTGGGCCAACGTCCTGACTTTC; j_gene: TRBJ2-6; d_gene: .; v_gene: TRBV10-3
CDR3aa: CSVGTALF; CDR3nt: TGCAGCGTGGGGACAGCGCTCTTC; j_gene: TRBJ2-1; d_gene: TRBD1; v_gene: TRBV29-1
CDR3aa: CASTPIVSSDEQYF; CDR3nt: TGTGCCAGCACCCCTATAGTTTCTTCGGACGAGCAGTACTTC; j_gene: TRBJ2-7; d_gene: .; v_gene: TRBV7-8
CDR3aa: CASSRTGGTDTQYF; CDR3nt: TGCGCCAGCAGTCGAACAGGGGGCACAGATACGCAGTATTTT; j_gene: TRBJ2-3; d_gene: TRBD1; v_gene: TRBV5-1
CDR3aa: CASTTAGQTNQPQHF; CDR3nt: TGTGCCAGCACCACTGCGGGGCAGACCAATCAGCCCCAGCATTTT; j_gene: TRBJ1-5; d_gene: .; v_gene: TRBV28
CDR3aa: CASSHRGANSPLHF; CDR3nt: TGTGCCAGCAGCCACCGTGGGGCCAATTCACCCCTCCACTTT; j_gene: TRBJ1-6; d_gene: .; v_gene: TRBV3-1/TRBV3-2
CDR3aa: CASSYRQSPAFF; CDR3nt: TGTGCCAGCAGTTACCGACAGTCCCCAGCCTTCTTT; j_gene: TRBJ1-1; d_gene: .; v_gene: TRBV6-5